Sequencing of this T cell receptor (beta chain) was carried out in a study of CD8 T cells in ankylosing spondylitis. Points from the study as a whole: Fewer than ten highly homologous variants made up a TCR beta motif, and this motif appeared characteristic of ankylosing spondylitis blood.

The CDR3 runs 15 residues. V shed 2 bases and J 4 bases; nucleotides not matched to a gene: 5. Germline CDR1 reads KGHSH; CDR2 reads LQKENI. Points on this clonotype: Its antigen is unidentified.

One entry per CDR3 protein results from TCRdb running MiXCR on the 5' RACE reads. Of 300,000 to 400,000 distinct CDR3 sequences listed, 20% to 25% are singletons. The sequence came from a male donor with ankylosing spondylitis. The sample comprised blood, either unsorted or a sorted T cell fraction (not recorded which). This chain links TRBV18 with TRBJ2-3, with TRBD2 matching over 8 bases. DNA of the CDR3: TGTGCCAGCTCACCAGGGACTAGTTCTGCAGATACGCAGTATTTT. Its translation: CASSPGTSSADTQYF.